This T cell receptor (beta chain) came from a study of response to subunit inactivated influenza vaccine. Study outcomes and limitations: New T cells are recruited in small numbers by each seasonal influenza vaccination, according to the authors' suggestion.

TCRdb fed the RT-PCR reads into MiXCR, producing one record per CDR3 protein. Of 400,000 to 650,000 distinct CDR3 sequences listed, more than 7% were seen once; the top ten hold roughly 13%. CDR1 is MGHRA, CDR2 YSYEKL, per germline. The CDR3 is made up of 12 amino acids. V gave up 3 bases and J gave up 5 bases, with 7 bases separating them. On this clonotype itself: Its target is not known.

The origin of this receptor is a man between 50 and 69 years old who received an inactivated influenza vaccine. The sequences come from PBMCs from blood, collected around 25 months after vaccination. The chain combines TRBV4-1 with TRBJ1-2; tentative D call: TRBD1 (5 bases). CDR3 protein: CASSHRVYGYTF. CDR3 nucleotide sequence: TGCGCCAGCAGCCACAGGGTTTATGGCTACACCTTC.